This T cell receptor (beta chain) was identified during a study of cytomegalovirus exposure and HLA in healthy donors. As for the study in general: Later, an analysis reported that the roughly 120 validation repertoires had used the same platform as the approximately 690 first-cohort repertoires.

V lost 2 bases, J lost 6 bases, and 16 bases lay in between. The germline gives CDR1 MNHEY, CDR2 SVGAGI. The CDR3 is 15 amino acids. Study observations and caveats: The classifier reportedly diagnosed cytomegalovirus status with high sensitivity and specificity.

Method: immunoSEQ multiplex PCR; TCRdb's copy keeps in-frame clones and lacks some. The table records roughly 70,000 clones, 85% to 95% of them present only once. This clone came up once. Its antigen is not known. The rearrangement joins TRBV6-5 to TRBJ1-2; D is undetermined. This sequence originates from a man between 18 and 35 years old in good health and CMV-seronegative. Material for sequencing was PBMCs. In nucleotides, the CDR3 is TGTGCCAGCAGTTACAATCCGGAGTTTTCTCATGGCTACACCTTC. It codes for CASSYNPEFSHGYTF.